These 5 T cell receptor beta chains originate from one sample sequenced in a study of blood T cell repertoires in COVID-19. The table came from immunoSEQ multiplex PCR; TCRdb's copy has only in-frame clones and leaves some out. The table records 95,000 to 150,000 clones, approximately 87% of them present only once. Sequenced input: peripheral blood. These TCRs come from a woman aged 70-85 years with acute or convalescent COVID-19.

This sequence joins TRBV28 and TRBJ2-5; 7 nucleotides line up with TRBD1. Germline-derived CDR1 and CDR2 are MDHEN and SYDVKM. With V trimmed by 5 bases and J by 10 bases, 10 bases remained unmatched. The CDR3 sequence is 13 residues long. CDR3 sequence reads: CASSLMTGKDQYF. The CDR3 nucleotides read TGTGCCAGCAGTCTGATGACAGGGAAGGACCAGTACTTC.

The genes are TRBV18 and TRBJ1-2, with D unresolved. The CDR3 is 15 residues long. Germline V CDR1 and CDR2: KGHSH, LQKENI. V was shortened by 1 base and J by 4 bases, with 13 bases between the two germline ends. The CDR3 DNA is TGTGCCAGCTCACCACTGAGGCAGGAGGGCTATGGCTACACCTTC. Protein: CASSPLRQEGYGYTF.

The V call is TRBV11-2, the J call TRBJ1-1; D uncertain. The ends were cut back, 5 bases at V and 4 bases at J, with 17 bases in the middle. The CDR3 is 15 residues long. Germline V gives CDR1 SGHAT, CDR2 FQNNGV. This CDR3 is CASSPVGHRGTEAFF. DNA of the CDR3: TGTGCCAGCAGCCCCGTCGGGCACCGGGGCACTGAAGCTTTCTTT.

Only one count was recorded for this clone. This sequence joins TRBV7-3 and TRBJ1-1; D perhaps matches TRBD1 (6 bases). The germline V and J ends were trimmed by 5 bases and 6 bases, with 13 bases remaining between them. The V gene's germline CDR1 is SGHTA and CDR2 FQGTGA. This CDR3 region has 13 residues. This CDR3 reads CASSEYRVSEAFF. CDR3 DNA: TGTGCCAGCAGCGAATACAGGGTTTCTGAAGCTTTCTTT.

The CDR3 sequence: CASSREPGNTEAFF. The CDR3 DNA sequence: TGCGCCAGCAGCCGGGAGCCGGGGAACACTGAAGCTTTCTTT. The gene calls are TRBV4-1 and TRBJ1-1; D uncertain. This CDR3 has 14 amino acids. V lost 4 bases and J lost 1, with 10 bases in between. Germline CDR1 and CDR2: MGHRA and YSYEKL.